The following is a T cell receptor beta chain sequence with its context. The entry originates in a study of cytomegalovirus exposure and HLA in healthy donors. TCRdb's copy holds only in-frame clones and misses some; the assay was immunoSEQ multiplex PCR. The table includes around 61,000 clones, nearly 95% detected once. The TCR sequence derives from a man younger than 30 in good health and CMV-seropositive. Material: PBMCs.

CDR3 in DNA: TGTGCCAGCAGCGTAGGAGGTAGTCAGCCCCAGCATTTT. Amino acids: CASSVGGSQPQHF. The chain uses TRBV9 and TRBJ1-5; no reliable D call. Germline V gene sequence: CDR1 SGDLS, CDR2 YYNGEE. Between the trimmed V and J ends, which lost 0 bases and 6 bases, there was a span of 7 bases. The CDR3 covers 13 residues.